The sequence of this T cell receptor beta chain was determined in a study of blood T cell repertoires in COVID-19 (dated by TCRdb to the early 2020s). In the study overall: Collaborator samples came from the United States, Italy and Spain and covered acute and convalescent phases of COVID-19. The material from the prospective study consisted of cDNA or gDNA derived from T cells, B-cell-depleted T cells, or PBMCs. Deeply sampled blood TCRbeta repertoires from subjects exposed to, actively infected with, or recovered from COVID-19 were included in the dataset. The repertoires were released in a freely available public database meant as a resource for research on the immune response to SARS-CoV-2. The samples were drawn from the first 160 participants of the ongoing ImmuneRACE study and from over 950 subjects provided by 6 global collaborators. The sample metadata nearly always contained a de-identified subject ID, COVID-19 status, age in years and sex. Where HLA class I and class II types were available, the types were taken from metadata supplied by the sample provider, not from assay-based typing.

Comment on this clone: The specificity of this receptor is unknown. Per-nucleotide qualities are absent, and no much larger clonotype sits a single base away.

Trimming leaves V shorter by 2 bases and J shorter by 5 bases, with the junction holding 6 bases beyond the gene matches. CDR3 length: 16 amino acids, cysteine to phenylalanine. This entry keeps only the CDR3 DNA: 48 bases, framed from base 1. The CDR1 and CDR2 encoded by the germline V gene (reference sequence) are SEHNR and FQNEAQ. General conclusions and limits of the study: How much clinical and demographic metadata was included differed by source and by participant, and the metadata was provided uncurated.

TCRbeta CDR3 regions were amplified from genomic DNA using the immunoSEQ Assay, a bias-controlled multiplex PCR. In the original analysis: Nucleated cell counts per sample were estimated from amplification of reference gene primers within the assay. To quantify the absolute abundance of each unique TCRbeta CDR3 rearrangement, sequence reads were collapsed and filtered. Productive Simpson clonality was computed per sample as the square root of Simpson's diversity index over productive rearrangements. TCRdb carries this immuneACCESS record with in-frame sequences only. Its versions omit some clonotypes, under half of them owing to an unresolved V gene in the studies checked, with the rest unexplained. The V and J calls and clone size are taken from that table; D and trimming were inferred from the DNA. This sample gives 90,000 or so clones in total; 89% of them show up just once. Approximately 5.4% of the sample is taken by the ten largest.

One collaborating source in Seattle enrolled patients while the patients were actively infected and followed the patients over time throughout the course of disease. Whole blood was collected in K2EDTA tubes by collaborating institutions according to the institutions' own protocols. Collaborator samples were shipped for TCRbeta analysis as frozen whole blood, isolated PBMCs, or DNA extracted from either sample type. The V and J genes are TRBV7-9 and TRBJ1-5, with 10 junctional bases fitting TRBD1. This clonotype was obtained from a man aged 55 to 70 with COVID-19, enrolled during active disease. Sequencing input: peripheral blood. The DNA is TGTGCCAGCAGCTTATTTAGGACAGGGGGGGATCAGCCCCAGCATTTT. Translated, this is CASSLFRTGGDQPQHF.